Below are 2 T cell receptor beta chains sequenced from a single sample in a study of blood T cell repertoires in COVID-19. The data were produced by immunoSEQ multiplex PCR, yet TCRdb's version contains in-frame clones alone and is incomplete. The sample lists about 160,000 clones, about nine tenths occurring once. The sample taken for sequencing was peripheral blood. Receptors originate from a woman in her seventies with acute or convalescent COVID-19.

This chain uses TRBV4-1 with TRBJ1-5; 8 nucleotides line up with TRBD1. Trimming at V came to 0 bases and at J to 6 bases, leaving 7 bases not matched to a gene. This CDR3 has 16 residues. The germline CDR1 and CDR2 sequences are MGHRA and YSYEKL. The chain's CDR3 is CASSQDIGQGFQPQHF. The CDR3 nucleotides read TGCGCCAGCAGCCAAGATATAGGACAGGGTTTTCAGCCCCAGCATTTT.

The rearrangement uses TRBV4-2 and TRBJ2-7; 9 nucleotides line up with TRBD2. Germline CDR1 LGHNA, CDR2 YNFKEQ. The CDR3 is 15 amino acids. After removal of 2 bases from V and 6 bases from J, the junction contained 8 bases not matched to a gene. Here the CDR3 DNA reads TGTGCCAGCAGCCAAAACCCAGCGGGAGGAAGCGAGCAGTACTTC. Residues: CASSQNPAGGSEQYF.